What follows are 5 T cell receptor beta chains derived from one specimen sequenced in a study of shared clonotypes between healthy human individuals (dated by TCRdb to the early 2020s). Library preparation used the immunoSEQ multiplex PCR assay. The clones in this table, taken by TCRdb from immuneACCESS, are in-frame only. Not every clone is retained; where verified, under half of the shortfall comes from an unresolved V gene, and the cause of the rest is unknown. Within this sample are a few million clones, with 90% to 95% of them counted one time only. The ten biggest clones cover roughly 0.13% of the sample. Sample: naive CD4+ T cells sorted from blood. In the paper's terms, the cell subset or site label means: CD45RA+ positively selected. The receptors here all came from a man aged 18-30 years in good health.

V and J are TRBV18 and TRBJ2-3; 8 bases line up with TRBD2. The germline CDR1 and CDR2 sequences are KGHSH and LQKENI. V dropped 6 bases and J dropped 4; count of bases not matched to a gene: 6. There are 14 residues in the CDR3. The CDR3 is CASSPGRAADTQYF. The CDR3 region has the DNA TGTGCCAGCTCCCCCGGGAGGGCCGCAGATACGCAGTATTTT.

The V call is TRBV7-2, the J call TRBJ2-3; 9 bases match TRBD2. CDR3 size: 15 residues. V was clipped by 5 bases and J by 5 bases; unmatched bases: 8. Germline CDR1 reads SGHTA; CDR2 reads FQGNSA. The DNA for the CDR3 is TGTGCCAGCAGCCTAGGGGCGGGAGGGAAAGATACGCAGTATTTT. Translating it yields CASSLGAGGKDTQYF.

V is TRBV10-3 and J is TRBJ1-6; D is undetermined. CDR1 ENHRY and CDR2 SYGVKD come from the germline V gene. V was pared by 3 bases and J by 6 bases, with 9 bases between. This CDR3 contains 14 residues. The CDR3 spells CAISETESNSPLHF. In DNA, the CDR3 is TGTGCCATCAGTGAAACAGAGTCTAATTCACCCCTCCACTTT.

V gene TRBV11-3 combines with J gene TRBJ2-1, with D perhaps TRBD2 (6 bases). Germline assignment: CDR1 SGHNT and CDR2 YENEEA. The CDR3 spans 16 residues. Trimming removed 4 bases from V and 7 bases from J, with 20 bases in between. CDR3 DNA: TGTGCCAGCAGCTCCCAGTTGGGTGGCGGGGTTAATGAGCAGTTCTTC. As protein: CASSSQLGGGVNEQFF.

Of note for this clone: This same CDR3 is encoded by further DNA sequences in the sample. V usage is TRBV10-3 and J usage is TRBJ2-2; D may be TRBD1 or TRBD2 (5 bases each). The CDR3 loop spans 14 amino acids. Germline CDR1 and CDR2: ENHRY and SYGVKD. Trimming left V 6 bases short and J 1 base short, with 9 bases between. This chain's CDR3 is CAISPGQNTGELFF. The CDR3 region has the DNA TGTGCCATCAGCCCGGGGCAGAACACCGGGGAGCTGTTTTTT.